Listed below are T cell receptor beta chains from one sample, sequenced in a study of T cells in Graves' hyperthyroidism and ophthalmopathy. MiXCR, run by TCRdb on the multiplex PCR reads, gives a single entry per CDR3 protein. The sample has 550,000 to 800,000 distinct CDR3 sequences; roughly 17% are singletons. The source material was blood. The receptors were gathered from a man between 18 and 35 years old with Graves' hyperthyroidism. Both conserved end residues are part of each CDR3. D genes are given only for firm matches. Clone size is stated in some rows and not others, as once, few, many or a class when expanded.

V gene	clone size	J gene	D gene	CDR3 protein	CDR3 DNA
TRBV11-1	many	TRBJ2-7	NA	CASSFSPLGHGSYEQYF	TGTGCCAGCAGCTTTTCTCCCCTAGGACACGGTTCCTACGAGCAGTACTTC
TRBV29-1	NA	TRBJ2-5	NA	CSVTWSQETQYF	TGCAGCGTTACCTGGTCCCAAGAGACCCAGTACTTC
TRBV9	NA	TRBJ2-7	TRBD2	CASSYTGGSIVEQYF	TGTGCCAGCAGCTACACGGGCGGGAGTATTGTCGAGCAGTACTTC
TRBV6-4	NA	TRBJ1-5	NA	CASTVDGYSNQPQHF	TGTGCCAGCACTGTAGACGGTTATAGCAATCAGCCCCAGCATTTT
TRBV7-2	many	TRBJ2-5	TRBD1	CASSLVDRGLKETQYF	TGTGCCAGCAGCTTAGTAGACAGGGGGTTAAAAGAGACCCAGTACTTC
TRBV28	many	TRBJ2-3	TRBD2	CASNDSGRADDTDTQYF	TGTGCCAGCAATGATAGCGGGAGGGCCGACGACACAGATACGCAGTATTTT
TRBV15	few	TRBJ2-5	TRBD1	CATSGGPDRVYQETQYF	TGTGCCACCAGCGGGGGCCCGGACAGGGTGTACCAAGAGACCCAGTACTTC
TRBV20-1	NA	TRBJ2-7	TRBD2	CSARSRKGGRIYEQYF	TGCAGTGCACGTTCGCGGAAAGGCGGGAGGATCTACGAGCAGTACTTC
TRBV12-3/TRBV12-4	many	TRBJ2-4	NA	CASSFRDTKNIQYF	TGTGCCAGCAGTTTCCGGGACACCAAAAACATTCAGTACTTC
TRBV11-2	many	TRBJ2-7	TRBD1	CASSTGVDYEQYF	TGTGCCAGCAGCACAGGGGTCGACTACGAGCAGTACTTC
TRBV7-9	few	TRBJ2-2	TRBD1	CASSSTGGAGTGELFF	TGTGCCAGCAGCTCAACAGGGGGCGCGGGAACCGGGGAGCTGTTTTTT
TRBV27	few	TRBJ1-2	NA	CASSFRGAGVFYGYTF	TGTGCCAGCAGTTTCCGCGGGGCCGGTGTTTTCTATGGCTACACCTTC
TRBV13	few	TRBJ2-7	NA	CASSLRGNLAYEQYF	TGTGCCAGCAGCTTAAGGGGTAACCTCGCCTACGAGCAGTACTTC
TRBV3-1	NA	TRBJ1-6	TRBD1	CASNYRGTGGGSPLHF	TGTGCCAGCAATTATAGAGGGACAGGGGGCGGTTCACCCCTCCACTTT
TRBV5-5	NA	TRBJ2-7	NA	CASSPPAGPYEQYF	TGTGCCAGCAGCCCCCCGGCAGGGCCCTACGAGCAGTACTTC
TRBV11-3	NA	TRBJ2-1	NA	CASSLDPAPLVSYNEQFF	TGTGCCAGCAGCTTAGATCCAGCACCGCTAGTCTCCTACAATGAGCAGTTCTTC
TRBV2	many	TRBJ1-1	NA	CASSGDQGTEAFF	TGTGCCAGCAGTGGGGACCAGGGCACTGAAGCTTTCTTT
TRBV7-9	NA	TRBJ1-3	NA	CASSTPLWNTIYF	TGTGCCAGCAGCACCCCTCTTTGGAACACCATATATTTT
TRBV25-1	NA	TRBJ2-2	TRBD1	CASSETGGPNTGELFF	TGTGCCAGCAGTGAAACAGGGGGTCCGAACACCGGGGAGCTGTTTTTT
TRBV29-1	NA	TRBJ1-1	NA	CSVTGDRGNTEAFF	TGCAGCGTTACAGGAGACAGAGGGAACACTGAAGCTTTCTTT
TRBV5-5	many	TRBJ2-7	NA	CASSLVGWDEQYF	TGTGCCAGCAGCTTGGTAGGTTGGGACGAGCAGTACTTC
TRBV12-3/TRBV12-4	few	TRBJ1-6	NA	CASSIGTRRSSYNSPLHF	TGTGCCAGCAGCATAGGGACACGAAGAAGCTCCTATAATTCACCCCTCCACTTT
TRBV3-1	NA	TRBJ1-4	NA	CATSLGQTNEKLFF	TGTGCCACCTCACTCGGACAAACCAATGAAAAACTGTTTTTT
TRBV20-1	many	TRBJ2-7	TRBD1	CSASAGGGFNEQYF	TGCAGTGCTAGTGCAGGGGGCGGTTTTAACGAGCAGTACTTC
TRBV5-1	many	TRBJ2-7	TRBD2	CASSSGLAGGPYEQYF	TGCGCCAGCAGCTCGGGACTAGCGGGAGGACCCTACGAGCAGTACTTC
TRBV20-1	many	TRBJ1-6	NA	CSARQGGDNSPLHF	TGCAGTGCTAGACAGGGCGGGGATAATTCACCCCTCCACTTT
TRBV7-9	many	TRBJ2-1	NA	CASSLPPPLGGEQFF	TGTGCCAGCAGCTTACCCCCGCCCTTGGGCGGTGAGCAGTTCTTC
TRBV9	NA	TRBJ2-5	NA	CASSVATSIGETQYF	TGTGCCAGCAGCGTCGCAACTAGCATTGGAGAGACCCAGTACTTC
TRBV6-6	many	TRBJ1-1	TRBD1	CASSYRGTGAREAFF	TGTGCCAGCAGTTACCGAGGGACAGGGGCTCGAGAAGCTTTCTTT
TRBV7-9	few	TRBJ2-7	NA	CASSIGQPREQYF	TGTGCCAGCAGCATCGGACAGCCTCGGGAGCAGTACTTC